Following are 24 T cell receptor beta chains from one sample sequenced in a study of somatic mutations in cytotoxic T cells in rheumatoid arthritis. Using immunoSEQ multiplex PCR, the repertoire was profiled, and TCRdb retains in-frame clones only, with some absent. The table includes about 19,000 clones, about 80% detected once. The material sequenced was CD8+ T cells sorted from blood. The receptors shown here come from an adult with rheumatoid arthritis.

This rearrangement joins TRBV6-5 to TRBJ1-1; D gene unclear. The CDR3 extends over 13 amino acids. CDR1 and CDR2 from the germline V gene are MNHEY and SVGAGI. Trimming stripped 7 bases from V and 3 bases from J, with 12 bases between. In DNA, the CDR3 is TGTGCCAGCACGTGGAGGGAGGACACTGAAGCTTTCTTT. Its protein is CASTWREDTEAFF.

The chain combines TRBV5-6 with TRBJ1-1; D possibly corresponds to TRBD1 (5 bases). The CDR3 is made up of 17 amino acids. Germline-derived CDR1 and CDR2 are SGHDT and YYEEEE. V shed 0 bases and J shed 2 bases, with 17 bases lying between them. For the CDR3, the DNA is TGTGCCAGCAGCTTGGAGGCTGGTTGGGGGATTAACACTGAAGCTTTCTTT. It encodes CASSLEAGWGINTEAFF. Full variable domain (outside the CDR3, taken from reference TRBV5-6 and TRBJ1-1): DAGVTQSPTHLIKTRGQQVTLRCSPKSGHDTVSWYQQALGQGPQFIFQYYEEEERQRGNFPDRFSGHQFPNYSSELNVNALLLGDSALYLCASSLEAGWGINTEAFFGQGTRLTVV.

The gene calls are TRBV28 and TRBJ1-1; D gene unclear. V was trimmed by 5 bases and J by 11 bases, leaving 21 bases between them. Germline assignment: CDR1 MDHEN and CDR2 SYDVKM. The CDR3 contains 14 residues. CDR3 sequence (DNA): TGTGCCAGCAGTGAACGAACGTTTCATGTCGTCGCTTTCTTT. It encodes CASSERTFHVVAFF.

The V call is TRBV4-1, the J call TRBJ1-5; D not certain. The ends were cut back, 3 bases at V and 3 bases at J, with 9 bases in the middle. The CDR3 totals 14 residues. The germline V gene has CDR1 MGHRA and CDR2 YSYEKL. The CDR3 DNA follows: TGCGCCAGCAGCCAGGAAGGGTACAATCAGCCCCAGCATTTT. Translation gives CASSQEGYNQPQHF.

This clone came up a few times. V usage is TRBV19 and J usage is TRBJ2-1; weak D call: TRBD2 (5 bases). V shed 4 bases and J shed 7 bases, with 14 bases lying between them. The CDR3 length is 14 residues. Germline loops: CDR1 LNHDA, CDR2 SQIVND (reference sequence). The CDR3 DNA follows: TGTGCCAGTAGTACAAGCGGCGGTCTTAATGAGCAGTTCTTC. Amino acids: CASSTSGGLNEQFF. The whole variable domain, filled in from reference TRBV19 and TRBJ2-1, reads DGGITQSPKYLFRKEGQNVTLSCEQNLNHDAMYWYRQDPGQGLRLIYYSQIVNDFQKGDIAEGYSVSREKKESFPLTVTSAQKNPTAFYLCASSTSGGLNEQFFGPGTRLTVL.

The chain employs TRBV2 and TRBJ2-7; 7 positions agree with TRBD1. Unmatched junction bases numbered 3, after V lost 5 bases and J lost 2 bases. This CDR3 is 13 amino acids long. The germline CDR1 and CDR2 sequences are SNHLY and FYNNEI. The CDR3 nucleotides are TGTGCCAGCAGTTGGGGACAGCCCTACGAGCAGTACTTC. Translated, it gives CASSWGQPYEQYF.

The CDR3 DNA sequence: TGTGCCAGTAGTATCGGACAGTTCTACGAGCAGTACTTC. Amino acid sequence: CASSIGQFYEQYF. The chain uses TRBV19 and TRBJ2-7; the D gene is possibly TRBD1 (6 bases). Trimming cost V 3 bases and J 3 bases, with 9 bases left between them. The CDR3 extends over 13 amino acids. Germline CDR1 reads LNHDA; CDR2 reads SQIVND (reference sequence).

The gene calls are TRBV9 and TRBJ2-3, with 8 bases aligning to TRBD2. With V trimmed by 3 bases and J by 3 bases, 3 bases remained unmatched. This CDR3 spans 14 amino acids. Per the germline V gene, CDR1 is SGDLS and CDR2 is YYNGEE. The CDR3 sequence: CASSGGLATDTQYF. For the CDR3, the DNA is TGTGCCAGCAGCGGCGGACTAGCAACAGATACGCAGTATTTT.

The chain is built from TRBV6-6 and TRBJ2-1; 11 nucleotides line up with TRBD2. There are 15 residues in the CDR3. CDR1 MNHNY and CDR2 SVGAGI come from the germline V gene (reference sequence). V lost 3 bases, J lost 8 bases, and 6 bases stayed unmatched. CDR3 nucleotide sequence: TGTGCCAGCAGTTATACTAGCGGGAGCGTCGATGAGCAGTTCTTC. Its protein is CASSYTSGSVDEQFF.

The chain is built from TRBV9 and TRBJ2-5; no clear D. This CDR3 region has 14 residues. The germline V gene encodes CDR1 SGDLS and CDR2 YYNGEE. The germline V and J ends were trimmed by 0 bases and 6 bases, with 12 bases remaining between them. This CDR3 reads CASSVDLTLQTQYF. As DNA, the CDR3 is TGTGCCAGCAGCGTAGATTTAACTTTGCAGACCCAGTACTTC. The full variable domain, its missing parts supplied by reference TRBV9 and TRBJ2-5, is DSGVTQTPKHLITATGQRVTLRCSPRSGDLSVYWYQQSLDQGLQFLIQYYNGEERAKGNILERFSAQQFPDLHSELNLSSLELGDSALYFCASSVDLTLQTQYFGPGTRLLVL.

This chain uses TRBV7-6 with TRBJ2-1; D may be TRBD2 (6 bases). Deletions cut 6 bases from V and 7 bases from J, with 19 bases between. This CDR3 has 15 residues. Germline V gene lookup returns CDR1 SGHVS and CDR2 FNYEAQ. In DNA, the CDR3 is TGTGCCAGCAGTTTTAACGCCGACGCGGGGAATGAGCAGTTCTTC. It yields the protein CASSFNADAGNEQFF.

The CDR3 region has the DNA TGTGCCAGCAGTGCTACCGGGACAATTGATCAGCCCCAGCATTTT. The encoded protein is CASSATGTIDQPQHF. This chain joins TRBV9 and TRBJ1-5; the D gene is possibly TRBD1 (6 bases). V shed 5 bases and J shed 5 bases, with 17 bases lying between them. The CDR3 runs to 15 residues. Per the germline V gene, CDR1 is SGDLS and CDR2 is YYNGEE.

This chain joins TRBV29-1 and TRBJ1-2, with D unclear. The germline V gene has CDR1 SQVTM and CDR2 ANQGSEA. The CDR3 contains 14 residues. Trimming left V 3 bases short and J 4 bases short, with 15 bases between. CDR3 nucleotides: TGCAGCGTTGAGCCCGGTGGCCTCTCCTATGGCTACACCTTC. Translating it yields CSVEPGGLSYGYTF.

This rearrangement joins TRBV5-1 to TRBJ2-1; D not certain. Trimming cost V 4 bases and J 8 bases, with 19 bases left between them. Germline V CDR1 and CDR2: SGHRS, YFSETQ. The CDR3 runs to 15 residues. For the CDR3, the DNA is TGCGCCAGCAGCACGTTTCCGTCAGGATTCGATGAGCAGTTCTTC. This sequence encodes CASSTFPSGFDEQFF.

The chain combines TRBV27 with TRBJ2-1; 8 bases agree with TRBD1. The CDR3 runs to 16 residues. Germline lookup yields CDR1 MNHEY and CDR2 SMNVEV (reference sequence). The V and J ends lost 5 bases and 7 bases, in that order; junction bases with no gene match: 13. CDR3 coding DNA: TGTGCCAGCAGTACCACAGGGGGGTTTTTCCTGAATGAGCAGTTCTTC. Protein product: CASSTTGGFFLNEQFF.

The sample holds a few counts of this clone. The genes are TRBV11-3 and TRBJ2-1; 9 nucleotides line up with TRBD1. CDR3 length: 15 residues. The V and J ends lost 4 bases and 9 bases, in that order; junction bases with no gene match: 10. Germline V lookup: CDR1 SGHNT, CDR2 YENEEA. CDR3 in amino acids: CASSSSGTGMGEQFF. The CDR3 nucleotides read TGTGCCAGCAGCTCTTCCGGGACAGGGATGGGTGAGCAGTTCTTC.

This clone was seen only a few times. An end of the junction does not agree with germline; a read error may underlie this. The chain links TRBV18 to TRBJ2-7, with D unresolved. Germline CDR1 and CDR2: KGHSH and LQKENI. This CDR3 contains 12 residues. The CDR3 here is CTSSPPGYEQYF. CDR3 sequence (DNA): TGTACCAGCTCACCACCGGGCTACGAGCAGTACTTC.

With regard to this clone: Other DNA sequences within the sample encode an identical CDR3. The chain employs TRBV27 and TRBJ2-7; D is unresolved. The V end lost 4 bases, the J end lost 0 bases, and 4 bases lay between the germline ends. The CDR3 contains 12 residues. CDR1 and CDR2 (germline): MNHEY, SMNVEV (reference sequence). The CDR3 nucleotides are TGTGCCAGCAGTTCAAGCTCCTACGAGCAGTACTTC. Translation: CASSSSSYEQYF.

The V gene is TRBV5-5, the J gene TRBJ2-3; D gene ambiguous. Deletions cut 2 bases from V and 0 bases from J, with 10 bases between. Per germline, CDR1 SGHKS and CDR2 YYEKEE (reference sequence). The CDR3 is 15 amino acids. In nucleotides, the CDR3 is TGTGCCAGCAGCTTCGGCGTCACTAGCACAGATACGCAGTATTTT. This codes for CASSFGVTSTDTQYF.

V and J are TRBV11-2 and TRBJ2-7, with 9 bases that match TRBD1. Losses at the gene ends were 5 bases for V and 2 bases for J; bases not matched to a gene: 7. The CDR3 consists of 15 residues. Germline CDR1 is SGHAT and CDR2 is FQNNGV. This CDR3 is CASSPGQGGPYEQYF. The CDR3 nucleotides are TGTGCCAGCAGCCCGGGACAGGGAGGACCCTACGAGCAGTACTTC. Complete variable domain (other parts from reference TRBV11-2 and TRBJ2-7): EAGVAQSPRYKIIEKRQSVAFWCNPISGHATLYWYQQILGQGPKLLIQFQNNGVVDDSQLPKDRFSAERLKGVDSTLKIQPAKLEDSAVYLCASSPGQGGPYEQYFGPGTRLTVT.

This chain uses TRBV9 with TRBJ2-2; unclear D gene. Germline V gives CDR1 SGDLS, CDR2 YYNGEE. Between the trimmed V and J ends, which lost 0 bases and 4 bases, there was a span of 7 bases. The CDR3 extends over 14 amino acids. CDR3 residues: CASSVGVATGELFF. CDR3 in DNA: TGTGCCAGCAGCGTAGGAGTCGCCACCGGGGAGCTGTTTTTT.

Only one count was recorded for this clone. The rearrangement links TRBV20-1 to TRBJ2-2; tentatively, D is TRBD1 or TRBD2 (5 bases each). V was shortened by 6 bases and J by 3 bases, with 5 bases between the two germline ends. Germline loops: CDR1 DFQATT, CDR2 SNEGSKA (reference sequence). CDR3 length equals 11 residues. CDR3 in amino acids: CSAGDTGELFF. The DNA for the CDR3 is TGCAGTGCGGGGGACACCGGGGAGCTGTTTTTT.

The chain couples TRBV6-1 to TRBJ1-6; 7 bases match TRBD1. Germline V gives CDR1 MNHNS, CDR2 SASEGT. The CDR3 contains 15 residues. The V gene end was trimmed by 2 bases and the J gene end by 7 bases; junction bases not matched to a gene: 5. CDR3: CASSERGGGNSPLHF. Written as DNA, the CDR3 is TGTGCCAGCAGTGAAAGAGGAGGGGGCAATTCACCCCTCCACTTT.

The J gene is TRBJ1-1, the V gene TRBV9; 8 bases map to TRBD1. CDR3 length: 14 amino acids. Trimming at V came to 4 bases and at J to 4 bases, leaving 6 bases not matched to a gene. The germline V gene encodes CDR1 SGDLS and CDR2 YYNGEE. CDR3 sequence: CASSPRQGFTEAFF. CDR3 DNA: TGTGCCAGCAGCCCCCGACAGGGGTTCACTGAAGCTTTCTTT.